Given below is one T cell receptor beta chain in context. The sample holds many counts of this clonotype. Its antigen target is currently unknown. Per-nucleotide qualities are absent, and no much larger clonotype sits a single base away. The sample is drawn from a study of T cell repertoires in cytomegalovirus infection (dated by TCRdb to the late 2010s). Background for the entire study: Because public TCR beta signatures pointed to carriage of CMV infection together with the matching HLA type, the HLA type of each donor mattered for the analysis.

The CDR3, cysteine through phenylalanine, is 17 amino acids long. The CDR3 DNA has 51 bases and is translated from base 1. CDR1 and CDR2 are read off the germline V gene as SGHTA and FQGNSA. Cut back by 3 bases and 6 bases, the V and J ends lie 24 bases apart. What the research found in general, with its limitations: Carriers of CMV infection plus the relevant HLA type were discriminated by the cumulative frequency of public TCR beta family members in the study cohort and in an independent roughly 350-donor cohort. The ex vivo response was dominated by HLA-C-restricted CMV-specific TCR beta clonotypes, which also provided the single most frequent clonotype in two of eight donors.

For sequencing, an Illumina HiSeq 1500 was employed. TCRdb applied fastp at Q25 and MiXCR to the public reads, then kept only in-frame beta chains. Rows are unified per CDR3 protein, each entry keeping the most common DNA and genes. This sample gives about 180,000 distinct CDR3 sequences in total; about 18% of them show up just once. About 23% of the sample belongs to the ten largest clones. The sequence joins TRBV7-2 to TRBJ2-7; the D gene is perhaps TRBD1 or TRBD2, each of them matching over 5 bases. The clonotype was recovered from a human donor in good health (CMV status not recorded). Some clones in this sample may be carry-over from other donors' samples. Sequences were obtained from CD8+ T cells from PBMCs. The CDR3 in this case is CASSFLSGRGGVREQYF. The DNA sequence is TGTGCCAGCAGCTTTTTATCAGGGAGAGGTGGGGTACGCGAGCAGTACTTC.